This T cell receptor beta chain is drawn from a study of T-cell memory formation after mild COVID-19. About the research overall: TCR clusters were largely donor specific.

CDR1 is DFQATT, CDR2 SNEGSKA, per germline (reference sequence). The CDR3 length is 17 residues. V trimming: 6 bases; J trimming: 2 bases; junction bases outside the gene matches: 13. TCR alpha and TCR beta cDNA libraries carrying sample barcodes and UMIs came from 5'RACE with constant-segment primers. A single record per CDR3 protein comes from TCRdb applying MiXCR to the 5' RACE reads. This sample has roughly 480,000 distinct CDR3 sequences, with 20% to 25% found just once. The sample consisted of PBMCs or a T cell subset sorted from them (not recorded which). The rearrangement uses TRBV20-1 and TRBJ2-3; 11 bases agree with TRBD2. The TCR originated in an adult woman who had mild COVID-19 (a few samples of this study predate the infection). Cell type and time point are not known. DNA for the CDR3: TGCAGTGCGCACCCTCGGGCTAGCGGGGGGCCCACAGATACGCAGTATTTT. Translating it yields CSAHPRASGGPTDTQYF.